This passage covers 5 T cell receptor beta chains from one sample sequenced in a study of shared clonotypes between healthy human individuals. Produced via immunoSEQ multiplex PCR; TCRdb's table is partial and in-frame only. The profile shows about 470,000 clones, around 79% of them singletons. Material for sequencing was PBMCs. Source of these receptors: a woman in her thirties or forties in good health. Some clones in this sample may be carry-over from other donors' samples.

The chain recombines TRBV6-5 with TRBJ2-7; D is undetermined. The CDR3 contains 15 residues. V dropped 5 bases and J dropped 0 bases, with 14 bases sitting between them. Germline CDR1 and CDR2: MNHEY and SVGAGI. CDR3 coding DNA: TGTGCCAGCAGTACCCCTTACGGTAGCTCCTACGAGCAGTACTTC. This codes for CASSTPYGSSYEQYF.

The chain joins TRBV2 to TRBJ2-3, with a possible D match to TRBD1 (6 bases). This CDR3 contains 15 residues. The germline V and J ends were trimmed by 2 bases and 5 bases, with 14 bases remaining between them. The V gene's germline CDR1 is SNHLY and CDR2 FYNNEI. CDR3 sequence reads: CASSEPPGVVDTQYF. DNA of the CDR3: TGTGCCAGCAGTGAACCCCCAGGGGTGGTAGATACGCAGTATTTT.

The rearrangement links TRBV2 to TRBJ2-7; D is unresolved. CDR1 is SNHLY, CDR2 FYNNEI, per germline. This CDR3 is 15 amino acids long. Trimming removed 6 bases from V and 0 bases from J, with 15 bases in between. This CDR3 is CASRPRRQSSYEQYF. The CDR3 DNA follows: TGTGCCAGCAGGCCCCGACGGCAGAGCTCCTACGAGCAGTACTTC.

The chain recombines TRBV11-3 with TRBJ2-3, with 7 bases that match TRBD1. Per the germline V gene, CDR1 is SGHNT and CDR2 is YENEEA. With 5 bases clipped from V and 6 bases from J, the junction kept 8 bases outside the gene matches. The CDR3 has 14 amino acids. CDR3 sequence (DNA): TGTGCCAGCAGCAAGACAGGGTACCTGGATACGCAGTATTTT. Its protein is CASSKTGYLDTQYF.

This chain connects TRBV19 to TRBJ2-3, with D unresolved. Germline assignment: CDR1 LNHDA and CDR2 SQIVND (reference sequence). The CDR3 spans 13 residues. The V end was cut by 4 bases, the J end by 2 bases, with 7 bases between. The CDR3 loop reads CASSTRPTDTQYF. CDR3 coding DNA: TGTGCCAGTAGTACGAGACCCACAGATACGCAGTATTTT.